The source of this T cell receptor beta chain is a study of CD8 T cells in ankylosing spondylitis (dated by TCRdb to 2017 to 2019). A note on the overall study: To find TCR variants linked to disease, the study profiled T cell receptor beta repertoires in ankylosing spondylitis patients and healthy donors. The whole study cohort included roughly 110 healthy donors and 20 to 30 ankylosing spondylitis patients. Samples of peripheral blood were taken, and for ankylosing spondylitis patients, synovial fluid was collected as well.

The germline V gene provides CDR1 LGHNT and CDR2 FRNRAP. Trimming at the junction amounts to 3 bases on V and 4 bases on J, and the germline ends lie 18 bases apart. The CDR3 runs 16 residues from the cysteine to the phenylalanine. The entry retains the CDR3 DNA only, 48 bases that are in frame from base 1. Beyond this particular receptor, the publication reports: The disease-linked clones were reported as significantly enriched in matched synovial fluid samples from ankylosing spondylitis patients. A CD8+ phenotype was shown by the disease-linked clones, which were found at relatively low frequencies in peripheral blood. A TCR beta motif made up of fewer than 10 highly homologous amino acid variants appeared to be characteristic of blood from ankylosing spondylitis patients. Some motif variants had previously been reported in the synovial fluid and blood of reactive arthritis patients, which suggests shared mechanisms of disease initiation.

Instrument on record: Illumina HiSeq 2500. Quantitative 5'-RACE with molecular barcodes was used to prepare TCR beta libraries. In the paper's pipeline: Disease-linked TCR variants were identified with a new computational method built on a probabilistic model of VDJ rearrangement. TCRdb cleaned the public reads at Q25 with fastp, built clones with MiXCR and kept in-frame beta chains. Records with the same CDR3 protein are collapsed into one entry carrying the most frequent genes and DNA. It is TCRdb's table, rather than the study itself, that gives the V and J calls and clone size. Within this sample are approximately 200,000 distinct CDR3 sequences, with about 13% of them counted one time only. The ten biggest clones cover approximately 16% of the sample. Notes on this clonotype: Its target antigen remains unknown. No quality values exist for individual bases; no much larger clone is one base distant.

This TCR derives from a male donor with ankylosing spondylitis or in good health (not recorded which). Recombination joined TRBV12-5 with TRBJ2-5; TRBD1 is a weak D gene call, 5 bases matching. Sequenced sample: blood, either unsorted or a sorted T cell fraction (not recorded which). The bases read TGTGCTAGTGGTTTCGTACTCCAGGGTAAATCAGAGACCCAGTACTTC. This sequence encodes CASGFVLQGKSETQYF.